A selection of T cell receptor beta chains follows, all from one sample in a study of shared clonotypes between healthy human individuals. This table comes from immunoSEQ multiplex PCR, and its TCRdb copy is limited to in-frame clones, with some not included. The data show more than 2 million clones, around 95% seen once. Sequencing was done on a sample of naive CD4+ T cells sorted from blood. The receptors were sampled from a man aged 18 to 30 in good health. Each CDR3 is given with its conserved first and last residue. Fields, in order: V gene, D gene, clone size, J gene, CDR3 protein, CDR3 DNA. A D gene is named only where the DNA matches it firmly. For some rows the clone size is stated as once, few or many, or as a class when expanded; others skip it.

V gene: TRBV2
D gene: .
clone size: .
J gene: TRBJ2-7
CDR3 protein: CASRTNAYEQYF
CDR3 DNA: TGTGCCAGCCGGACAAATGCCTACGAGCAGTACTTC

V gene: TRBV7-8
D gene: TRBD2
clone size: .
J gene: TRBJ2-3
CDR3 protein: CVGGGQHTDTQYF
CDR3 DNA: TGTGTGGGCGGGGGGCAACACACAGATACGCAGTATTTT

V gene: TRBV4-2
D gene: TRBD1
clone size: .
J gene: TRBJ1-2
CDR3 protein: CASSQVGQGVGYTF
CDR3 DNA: TGTGCCAGCAGCCAAGTAGGACAGGGGGTTGGCTACACCTTC

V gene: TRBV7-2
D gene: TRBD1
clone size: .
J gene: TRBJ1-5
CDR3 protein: CASSSQGAGNQPQHF
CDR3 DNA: TGTGCCAGCAGCTCCCAGGGGGCCGGCAATCAGCCCCAGCATTTT

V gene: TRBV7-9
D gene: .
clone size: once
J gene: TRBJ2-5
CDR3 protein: CASSRLETQYF
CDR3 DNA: TGTGCCAGCAGCCGGTTGGAGACCCAGTACTTC

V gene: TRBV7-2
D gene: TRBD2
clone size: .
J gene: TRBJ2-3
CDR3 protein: CASSWGLAGADTQYF
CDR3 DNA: TGTGCCAGCAGCTGGGGGCTAGCGGGAGCAGATACGCAGTATTTT

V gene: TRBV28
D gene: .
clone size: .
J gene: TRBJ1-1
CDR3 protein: CASSSPGGNSNTEAFF
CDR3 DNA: TGTGCCAGCAGTTCCCCTGGGGGGAATTCTAACACTGAAGCTTTCTTT

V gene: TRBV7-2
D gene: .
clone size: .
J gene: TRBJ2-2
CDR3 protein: CASSLGPGPNTGELFF
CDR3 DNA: TGTGCCAGCAGCTTAGGTCCGGGGCCGAACACCGGGGAGCTGTTTTTT

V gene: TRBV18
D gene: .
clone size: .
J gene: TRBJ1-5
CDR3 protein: CASSPAGDQPQHF
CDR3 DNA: TGTGCCAGCTCACCAGCGGGTGACCAGCCCCAGCATTTT

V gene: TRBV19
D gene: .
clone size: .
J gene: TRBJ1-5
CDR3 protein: CASSIRSDSNQPQHF
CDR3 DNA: TGTGCCAGTAGTATAAGGAGCGATAGCAATCAGCCCCAGCATTTT

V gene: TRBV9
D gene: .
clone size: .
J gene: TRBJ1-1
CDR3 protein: CASSVVGVLNTEAFF
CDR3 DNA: TGTGCCAGCAGCGTAGTTGGAGTCCTGAACACTGAAGCTTTCTTT

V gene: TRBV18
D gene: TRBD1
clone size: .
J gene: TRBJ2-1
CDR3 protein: CASSPPGQGIHNEQFF
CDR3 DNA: TGTGCCAGCTCACCACCGGGACAGGGGATTCACAATGAGCAGTTCTTC

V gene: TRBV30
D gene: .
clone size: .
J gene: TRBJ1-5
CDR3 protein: CAWSVTSNGQPQHF
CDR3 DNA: TGTGCCTGGAGTGTAACGTCTAACGGTCAACCCCAGCATTTT

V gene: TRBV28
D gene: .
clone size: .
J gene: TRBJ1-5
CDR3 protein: CASSGLGRRNQPQHF
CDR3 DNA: TGTGCCAGCAGTGGATTAGGACGGCGCAATCAGCCCCAGCATTTT

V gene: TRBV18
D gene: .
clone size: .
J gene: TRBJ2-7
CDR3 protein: CASSVRQVGGEQYF
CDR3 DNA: TGTGCCAGCTCAGTAAGACAGGTTGGGGGCGAGCAGTACTTC

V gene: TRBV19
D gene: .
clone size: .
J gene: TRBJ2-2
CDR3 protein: CASSPAVTGELFF
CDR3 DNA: TGTGCCAGTAGTCCTGCAGTCACCGGGGAGCTGTTTTTT

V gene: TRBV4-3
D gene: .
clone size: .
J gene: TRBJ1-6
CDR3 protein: CASSQGENSPLHF
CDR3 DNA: TGCGCCAGCAGCCAAGGCGAGAATTCACCCCTCCACTTT

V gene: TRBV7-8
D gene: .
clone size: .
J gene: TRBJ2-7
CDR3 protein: CASSSGRRITYEQYF
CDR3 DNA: TGTGCCAGCAGCTCGGGACGACGGATAACCTACGAGCAGTACTTC

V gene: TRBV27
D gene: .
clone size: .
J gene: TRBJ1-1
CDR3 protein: CASSWGSRQMNTEAFF
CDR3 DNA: TGTGCCAGCAGTTGGGGTTCCCGGCAGATGAACACTGAAGCTTTCTTT

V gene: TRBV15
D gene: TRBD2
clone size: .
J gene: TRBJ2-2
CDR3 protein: CATSRDRGQTSGINTGELFF
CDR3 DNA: TGTGCCACCAGCAGAGATCGCGGCCAGACTAGCGGGATAAACACCGGGGAGCTGTTTTTT

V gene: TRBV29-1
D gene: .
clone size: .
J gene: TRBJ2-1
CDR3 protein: CSVAIGSEQFF
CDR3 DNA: TGCAGCGTTGCAATCGGGAGCGAGCAGTTCTTC

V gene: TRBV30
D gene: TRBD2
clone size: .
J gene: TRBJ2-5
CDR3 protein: CAWSLVRTSGRGEETQYF
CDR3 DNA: TGTGCCTGGAGCCTTGTGAGGACTAGCGGGAGAGGGGAAGAGACCCAGTACTTC

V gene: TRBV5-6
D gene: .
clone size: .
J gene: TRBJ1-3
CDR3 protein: CASSLGNPQIQNTIYF
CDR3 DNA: TGTGCCAGCAGCTTGGGTAATCCGCAAATACAAAACACCATATATTTT

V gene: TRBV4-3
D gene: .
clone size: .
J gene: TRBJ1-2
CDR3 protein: CASSQDWEVLNYGYTF
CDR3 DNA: TGCGCCAGCAGCCAAGATTGGGAGGTTCTTAACTATGGCTACACCTTC

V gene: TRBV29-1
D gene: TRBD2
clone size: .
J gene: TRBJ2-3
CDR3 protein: CSGAGGTDTQYF
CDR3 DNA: TGCAGCGGGGCGGGGGGCACAGATACGCAGTATTTT

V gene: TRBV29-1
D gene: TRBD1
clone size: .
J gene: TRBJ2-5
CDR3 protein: CSVLRGTGGQETQYF
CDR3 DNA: TGCAGCGTCCTCAGGGGGACAGGGGGCCAAGAGACCCAGTACTTC

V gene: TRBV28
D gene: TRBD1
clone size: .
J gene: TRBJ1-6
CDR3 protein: CASSLDRVPPLHF
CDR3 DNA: TGTGCCAGCAGTCTTGACAGGGTACCACCCCTCCACTTT

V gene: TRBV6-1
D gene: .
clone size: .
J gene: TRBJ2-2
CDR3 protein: CASSETLTGELFF
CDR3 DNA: TGTGCCAGCAGTGAAACTCTTACCGGGGAGCTGTTTTTT

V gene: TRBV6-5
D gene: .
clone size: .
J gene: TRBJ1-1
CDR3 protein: CASSPTGSNTEAFF
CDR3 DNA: TGTGCCAGCAGCCCGACAGGATCGAACACTGAAGCTTTCTTT

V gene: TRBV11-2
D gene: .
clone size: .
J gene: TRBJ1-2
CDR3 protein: CASSSEWGNYGYTF
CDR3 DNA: TGTGCCAGCAGCTCGGAATGGGGGAACTATGGCTACACCTTC

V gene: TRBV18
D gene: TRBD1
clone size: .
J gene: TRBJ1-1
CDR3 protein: CASSPLTGLNTEAFF
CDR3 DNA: TGTGCCAGCTCACCACTGACAGGGCTGAACACTGAAGCTTTCTTT

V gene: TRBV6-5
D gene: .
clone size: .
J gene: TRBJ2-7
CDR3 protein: CASSSSTLGEQYF
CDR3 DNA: TGTGCCAGCAGTTCCAGTACCTTAGGGGAGCAGTACTTC

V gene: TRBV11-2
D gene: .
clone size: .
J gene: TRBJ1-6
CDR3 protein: CASSLELAQGWDNSPLHF
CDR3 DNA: TGTGCCAGCAGCTTAGAATTGGCACAGGGTTGGGATAATTCACCCCTCCACTTT

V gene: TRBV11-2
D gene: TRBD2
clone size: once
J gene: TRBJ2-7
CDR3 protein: CASSLTSGNYEQYF
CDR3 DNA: TGTGCCAGCAGCTTGACTAGCGGTAACTACGAGCAGTACTTC

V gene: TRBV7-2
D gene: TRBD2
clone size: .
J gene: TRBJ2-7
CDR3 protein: CASSPLASGTSYEQYF
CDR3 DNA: TGTGCCAGCAGCCCCCTGGCTAGCGGGACCTCCTACGAGCAGTACTTC

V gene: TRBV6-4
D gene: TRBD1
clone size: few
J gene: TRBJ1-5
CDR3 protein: CVTGGGQPQHF
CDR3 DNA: TGCGTTACAGGGGGCGGACAGCCCCAGCATTTT

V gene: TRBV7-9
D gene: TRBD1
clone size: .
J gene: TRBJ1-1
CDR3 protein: CASRFQGAYTEAFF
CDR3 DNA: TGTGCCAGCAGATTTCAGGGGGCATACACTGAAGCTTTCTTT

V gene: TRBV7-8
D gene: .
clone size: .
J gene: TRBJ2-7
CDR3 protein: CASSLGAVVRYEQYF
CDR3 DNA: TGTGCCAGCAGCTTAGGGGCAGTCGTCCGCTACGAGCAGTACTTC

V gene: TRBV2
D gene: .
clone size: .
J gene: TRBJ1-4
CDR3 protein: CASGRGEKLFF
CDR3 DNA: TGTGCCAGCGGCAGGGGAGAAAAACTGTTTTTT

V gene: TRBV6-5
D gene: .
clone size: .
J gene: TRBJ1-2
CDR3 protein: CASSYSVGGATYGYTF
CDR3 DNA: TGTGCCAGCAGTTATTCCGTCGGGGGGGCGACCTATGGCTACACCTTC

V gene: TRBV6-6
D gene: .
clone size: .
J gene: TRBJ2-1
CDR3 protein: CASSSVALLNYNEQFF
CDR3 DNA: TGTGCCAGCAGTTCCGTCGCACTTTTAAACTACAATGAGCAGTTCTTC

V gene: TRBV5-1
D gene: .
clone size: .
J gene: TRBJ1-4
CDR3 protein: CASSLRGTPGLGEKLFF
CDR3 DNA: TGCGCCAGCAGCTTGAGAGGGACTCCGGGGCTAGGTGAAAAACTGTTTTTT

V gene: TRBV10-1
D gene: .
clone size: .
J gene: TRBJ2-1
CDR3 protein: CASSDGAWNEQFF
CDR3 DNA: TGCGCCAGCAGTGATGGAGCGTGGAATGAGCAGTTCTTC

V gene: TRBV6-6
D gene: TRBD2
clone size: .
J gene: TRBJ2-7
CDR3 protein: CASRSGGDPAYEQYF
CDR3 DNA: TGTGCCAGCAGGAGCGGGGGGGACCCCGCCTACGAGCAGTACTTC

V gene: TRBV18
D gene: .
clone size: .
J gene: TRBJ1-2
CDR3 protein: CASSPPGFNYGYTF
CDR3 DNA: TGTGCCAGCTCACCGCCGGGGTTTAACTATGGCTACACCTTC